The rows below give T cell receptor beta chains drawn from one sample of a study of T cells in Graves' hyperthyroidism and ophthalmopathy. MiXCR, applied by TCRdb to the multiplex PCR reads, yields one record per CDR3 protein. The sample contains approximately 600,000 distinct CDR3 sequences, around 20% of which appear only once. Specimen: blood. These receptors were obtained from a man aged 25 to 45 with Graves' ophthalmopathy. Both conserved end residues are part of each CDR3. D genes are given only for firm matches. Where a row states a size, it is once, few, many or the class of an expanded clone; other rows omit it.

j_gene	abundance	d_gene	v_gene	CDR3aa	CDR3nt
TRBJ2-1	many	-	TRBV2	CASSEALGGHKDNEQFF	TGTGCCAGCAGTGAAGCGCTGGGGGGGCATAAGGACAATGAGCAGTTCTTC
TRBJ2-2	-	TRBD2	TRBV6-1	CASSEKLAGARDTGELFF	TGTGCCAGCAGTGAAAAACTAGCGGGAGCCCGGGACACCGGGGAGCTGTTTTTT
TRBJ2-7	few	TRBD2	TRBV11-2	CASSLDLGTRGYEQYF	TGTGCCAGCAGCTTAGATTTAGGGACTAGAGGCTACGAGCAGTACTTC
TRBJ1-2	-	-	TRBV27	CASSLIGDSYGYTF	TGTGCCAGCAGTTTAATAGGGGACTCCTATGGCTACACCTTC
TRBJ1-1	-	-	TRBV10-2	CASSESPYLGAFF	TGCGCCAGCAGTGAGTCCCCATACCTGGGAGCTTTCTTT
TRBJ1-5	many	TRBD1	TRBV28	CASSEGQLVGPQHF	TGTGCCAGCAGTGAGGGACAGCTCGTGGGGCCCCAGCATTTT
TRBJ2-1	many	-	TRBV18	CASSQTGATSSYNEQFF	TGTGCCAGCTCACAAACCGGGGCTACGAGCTCCTACAATGAGCAGTTCTTC
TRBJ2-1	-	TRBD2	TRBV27	CASSLSGRGTNEQFF	TGTGCCAGCAGCCTTAGCGGGAGGGGAACCAATGAGCAGTTCTTC
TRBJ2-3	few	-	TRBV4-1	CASSQVTAWDTQYF	TGCGCCAGCAGCCAGGTTACAGCATGGGATACGCAGTATTTT
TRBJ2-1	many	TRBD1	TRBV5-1	CASSTGQGWDNEQFF	TGCGCCAGCAGCACCGGACAGGGCTGGGACAATGAGCAGTTCTTC
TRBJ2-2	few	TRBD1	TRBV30	CAWSVKGQGAYTGELFF	TGTGCCTGGAGTGTAAAAGGACAGGGAGCTTACACCGGGGAGCTGTTTTTT
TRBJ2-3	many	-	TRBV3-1	CASSQGLAASTDTQYF	TGTGCCAGCAGCCAAGGTTTAGCAGCTAGCACAGATACGCAGTATTTT
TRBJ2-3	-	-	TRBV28	CASSAPPLARTDTQYF	TGTGCCAGCAGCGCTCCGCCTCTAGCGCGCACAGATACGCAGTATTTT
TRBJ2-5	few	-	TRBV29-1	CSVGAGVRETQYF	TGCAGCGTTGGGGCAGGGGTTCGGGAGACCCAGTACTTC
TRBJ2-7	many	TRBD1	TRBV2	CASSDPGQGKSYEQYF	TGTGCCAGCAGTGACCCGGGACAGGGCAAGTCCTACGAGCAGTACTTC
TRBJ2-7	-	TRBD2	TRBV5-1	CASSWGLATNLYEQYF	TGCGCCAGCAGCTGGGGACTAGCGACCAACCTCTACGAGCAGTACTTC
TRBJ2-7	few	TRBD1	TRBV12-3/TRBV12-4	CASSFPGTGGKSSYEQYF	TGTGCCAGCAGTTTTCCCGGGACAGGGGGCAAAAGCTCCTACGAGCAGTACTTC
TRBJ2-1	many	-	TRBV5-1	CASSLGGYNEQFF	TGCGCCAGCAGCCTAGGGGGGTACAATGAGCAGTTCTTC
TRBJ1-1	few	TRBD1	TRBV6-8	CASSYRNIQGEDTEAFF	TGTGCCAGCAGTTACAGGAATATACAGGGGGAGGACACTGAAGCTTTCTTT
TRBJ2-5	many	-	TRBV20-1	CSATPTGERKTQYF	TGCAGTGCTACCCCGACGGGGGAGAGGAAGACCCAGTACTTC